This T cell receptor (beta chain) came from a study of Ad26.COV2.S vaccination and SARS-CoV-2 variants. TCRdb keeps only in-frame clones here, not all; method: immunoSEQ multiplex PCR. The sample consists of 200,000 to 250,000 clones, roughly 90% of them appearing once. V lost 6 bases to trimming and J lost 3 bases, with 14 bases between them. Germline values: CDR1 MNHEY, CDR2 SMNVEV (reference sequence). The CDR3 consists of 15 residues. The treatment: roughly 18 received Ad26.COV2.S at low or high dose, single or two shots; roughly five received placebo; per-sample allocation not given. The samples date from day 63 after the first vaccine or placebo injection.

The specimen was peripheral blood, collected in a trial of Ad26.COV2.S vaccine versus placebo. The sequence was collected from a person between 18 and 65 years old who received the Ad26.COV2.S COVID-19 vaccine or a placebo. The genes are TRBV27 and TRBJ1-4; the D is unclear. CDR3 amino acids: CASSRVLGSNEKLFF. In nucleotides, the CDR3 is TGTGCCAGCAGCCGGGTCCTCGGCTCTAATGAAAAACTGTTTTTT.